The entry below gives a single TCR beta chain sequence along with its context. The authors amplified TCR beta CDR3 regions, and they did so from RNA transcripts for repertoire sequencing. First-round RT-PCR employed HTBI primers, with a second-round multiplex PCR after it. From the multiplex PCR reads, TCRdb called clonotypes with MiXCR, one entry per CDR3 protein. The table lists 560,000 or so distinct CDR3 sequences, about 35% of them singletons. Germline V gives CDR1 SEHNR, CDR2 FQNEAQ (reference sequence). This CDR3 spans 16 amino acids. Trimming took 2 bases from V and 0 from J, leaving 13 bases between them. This sample was taken from a study of Graves' ophthalmopathy and Graves' hyperthyroidism.

This chain uses TRBV7-9 with TRBJ1-1; D ambiguous. The sequenced material came from peripheral blood or thyroid tissue (not recorded which). The receptor comes from an adult man with Graves' hyperthyroidism. The CDR3 here is CASSLHSGRMNTEAFF. Written as DNA, the CDR3 is TGTGCCAGCAGCTTACATTCCGGCCGTATGAACACTGAAGCTTTCTTT.